This T cell receptor beta chain derives from a study of PD-1 blockade in classical Hodgkin lymphoma. The ends were cut back, 5 bases at V and 7 bases at J, with 33 bases in the middle. The length of the CDR3 is 20 residues. From germline, CDR1 is SGHVS and CDR2 FQNEAQ. The time point: cycle 4 day 1 (C4D1), after five to seven weeks of nivolumab. Every patient had relapsed following autologous stem cell transplantation, and cohorts differed in brentuximab vedotin exposure. Only in-frame clones appear in the TCRdb table, and some are missing; sequencing was by immunoSEQ multiplex PCR. The profile shows about 4,600 clones, 67% of them singletons.

This chain joins TRBV7-8 and TRBJ2-1; perhaps TRBD2 as D (10 bases). The sequence derives from a human donor with classical Hodgkin lymphoma. Sequences were derived from peripheral blood mononuclear cells (PBMCs), sampled before the fourth cycle of nivolumab. The CDR3 protein is CASSISLGQGSGRRRNEQFF. CDR3 nucleotide sequence: TGTGCCAGCAGCATCTCACTGGGACAGGGTAGCGGGAGGCGAAGAAATGAGCAGTTCTTC.